The 4 T cell receptor beta chains listed next were all sequenced from one sample in a study of neurological immune-mediated disorders. TCRdb redid the calling of the 5' RACE reads with MiXCR, one entry per CDR3 protein. The sample records tens of thousands of distinct CDR3 sequences, 9% to 10% being singletons. Stated time point: longitudinal time-point 1 (baseline). The specimen sequenced was PBMCs. These receptors were taken from a middle-aged woman in good health.

In its sample, this clonotype was seen many times. The V call is TRBV7-9, the J call TRBJ2-6; D gene unclear. Germline CDR1 and CDR2: SEHNR and FQNEAQ (reference sequence). CDR3 length: 12 amino acids. Trimming removed 6 bases at V and 3 bases at J, with 3 bases between. In DNA, the CDR3 is TGTGCCAGCAGGGATGGGGCCAACGTCCTGACTTTC. Translating it yields CASRDGANVLTF.

This clonotype has more than one count but fewer than ten. The chain joins TRBV9 to TRBJ1-1; D is unclear. V was trimmed by 2 bases and J by 1 base, leaving 9 bases between them. This CDR3 has 14 residues. Germline V gives CDR1 SGDLS, CDR2 YYNGEE. This CDR3 is CASSVSGPNTEAFF. The CDR3 coding sequence is TGTGCCAGCAGCGTCTCCGGGCCGAACACTGAAGCTTTCTTT.

This clonotype has a count of ten or more. The chain uses TRBV5-1 and TRBJ2-1; D might be TRBD1 (5 bases). The CDR3 has 16 amino acids. Trimming removed 3 bases from V and 8 bases from J, with 21 bases in between. The germline V gene encodes CDR1 SGHRS and CDR2 YFSETQ. The CDR3 loop is CASSWSRSQGPDEQFF. The CDR3 DNA reads as TGCGCCAGCAGCTGGAGCCGGAGTCAGGGCCCGGATGAGCAGTTCTTC.

In its sample, this clonotype was seen many times. This sequence joins TRBV3-1 and TRBJ2-2, with unresolved D. The CDR3 is 16 amino acids. V lost 1 base and J 2 bases, leaving 11 bases between the germline ends. Germline V gene data show CDR1 as LGHDT and CDR2 as YNNKEL (reference sequence). Here the CDR3 DNA reads TGTGCCAGCAGCCAAGTTAACATAATCAACACCGGGGAGCTGTTTTTT. This gives the protein CASSQVNIINTGELFF.